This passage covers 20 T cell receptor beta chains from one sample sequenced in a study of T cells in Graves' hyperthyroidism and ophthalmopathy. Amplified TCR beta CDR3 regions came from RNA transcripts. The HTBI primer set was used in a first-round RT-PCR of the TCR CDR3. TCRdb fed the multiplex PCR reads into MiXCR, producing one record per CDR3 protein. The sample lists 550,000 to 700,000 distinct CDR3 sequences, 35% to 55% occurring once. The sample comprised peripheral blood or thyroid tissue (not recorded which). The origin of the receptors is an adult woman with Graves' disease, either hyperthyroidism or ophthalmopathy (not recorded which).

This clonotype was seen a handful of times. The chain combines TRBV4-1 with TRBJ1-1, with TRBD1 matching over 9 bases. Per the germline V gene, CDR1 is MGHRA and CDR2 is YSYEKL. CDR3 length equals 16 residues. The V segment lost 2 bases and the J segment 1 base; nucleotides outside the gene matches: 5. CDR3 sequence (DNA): TGCGCCAGCAGCCAACTTCCGGGACAGGGGAACACTGAAGCTTTCTTT. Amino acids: CASSQLPGQGNTEAFF.

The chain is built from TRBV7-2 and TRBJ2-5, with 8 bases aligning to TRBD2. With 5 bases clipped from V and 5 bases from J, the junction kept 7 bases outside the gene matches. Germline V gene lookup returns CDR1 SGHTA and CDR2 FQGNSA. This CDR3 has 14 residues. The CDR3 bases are TGTGCCAGCAGCCCACCTCCGGGAGGGGAGACCCAGTACTTC. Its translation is CASSPPPGGETQYF.

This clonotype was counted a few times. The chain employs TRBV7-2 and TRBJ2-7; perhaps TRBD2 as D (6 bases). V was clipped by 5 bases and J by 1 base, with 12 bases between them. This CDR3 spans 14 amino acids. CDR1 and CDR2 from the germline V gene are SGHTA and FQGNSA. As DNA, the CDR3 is TGTGCCAGCAGCGCGGGACGGGTTTCCTACGAGCAGTACTTC. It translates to CASSAGRVSYEQYF.

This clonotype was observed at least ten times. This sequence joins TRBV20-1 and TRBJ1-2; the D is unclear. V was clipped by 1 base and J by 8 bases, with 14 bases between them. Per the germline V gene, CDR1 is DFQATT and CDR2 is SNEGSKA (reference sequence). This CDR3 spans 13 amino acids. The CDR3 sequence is CSARGWADVGYTF. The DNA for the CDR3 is TGCAGTGCTAGAGGTTGGGCCGATGTAGGCTACACCTTC.

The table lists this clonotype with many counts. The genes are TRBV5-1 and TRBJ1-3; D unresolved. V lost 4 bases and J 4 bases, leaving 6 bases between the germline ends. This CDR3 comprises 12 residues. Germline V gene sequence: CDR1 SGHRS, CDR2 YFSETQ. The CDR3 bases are TGCGCCAGCAGCCCCAGGGGAAACACCATATATTTT. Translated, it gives CASSPRGNTIYF.

CDR3 loop: CASSYLAGPYGYTF. The CDR3 DNA is TGCGCCAGCAGCTACCTAGCGGGGCCATATGGCTACACCTTC. The chain has TRBV5-1 and TRBJ1-2, with D tentatively TRBD1 (5 bases). V shed 3 bases and J shed 5 bases, with 14 bases lying between them. Germline V gene sequence: CDR1 SGHRS, CDR2 YFSETQ. This CDR3 comprises 14 residues. The full variable domain, completed using reference TRBV5-1 and TRBJ1-2, is KAGVTQTPRYLIKTRGQQVTLSCSPISGHRSVSWYQQTPGQGLQFLFEYFSETQRNKGNFPGRFSGRQFSNSRSEMNVSTLELGDSALYLCASSYLAGPYGYTFGSGTRLTVV.

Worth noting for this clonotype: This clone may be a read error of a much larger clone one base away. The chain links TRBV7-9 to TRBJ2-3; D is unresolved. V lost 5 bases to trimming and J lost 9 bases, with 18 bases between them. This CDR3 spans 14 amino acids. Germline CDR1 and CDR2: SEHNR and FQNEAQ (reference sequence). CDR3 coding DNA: TGTGCCAGCAGCCACTTAAGAGAGCAAGACACGCAGTATTTT. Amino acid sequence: CASSHLREQDTQYF.

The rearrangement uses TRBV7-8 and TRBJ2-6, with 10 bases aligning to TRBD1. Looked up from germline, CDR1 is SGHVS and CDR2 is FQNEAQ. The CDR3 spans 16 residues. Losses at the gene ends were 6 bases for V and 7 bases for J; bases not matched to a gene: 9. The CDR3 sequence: CASSQERDRGANVLTF. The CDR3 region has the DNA TGTGCCAGCAGTCAAGAGAGGGACAGGGGAGCCAACGTCCTGACTTTC.

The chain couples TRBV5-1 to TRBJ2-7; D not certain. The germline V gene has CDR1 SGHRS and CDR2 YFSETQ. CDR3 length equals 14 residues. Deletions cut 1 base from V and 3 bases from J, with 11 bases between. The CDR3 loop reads CASSLLGRLYEQYF. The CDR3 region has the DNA TGCGCCAGCAGCTTGCTCGGACGTCTCTACGAGCAGTACTTC.

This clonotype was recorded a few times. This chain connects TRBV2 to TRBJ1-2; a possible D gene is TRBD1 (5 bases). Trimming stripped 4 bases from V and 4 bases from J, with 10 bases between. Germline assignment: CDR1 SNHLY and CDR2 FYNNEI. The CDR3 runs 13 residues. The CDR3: CASSVQAFYGYTF. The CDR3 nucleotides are TGTGCCAGCAGTGTACAGGCCTTCTATGGCTACACCTTC.

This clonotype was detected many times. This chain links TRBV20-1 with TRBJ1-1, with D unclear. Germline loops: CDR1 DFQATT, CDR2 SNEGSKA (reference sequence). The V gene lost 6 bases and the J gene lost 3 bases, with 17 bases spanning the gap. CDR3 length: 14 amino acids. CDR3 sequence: CSAAVMGMDTEAFF. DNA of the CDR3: TGCAGTGCCGCCGTGATGGGAATGGACACTGAAGCTTTCTTT.

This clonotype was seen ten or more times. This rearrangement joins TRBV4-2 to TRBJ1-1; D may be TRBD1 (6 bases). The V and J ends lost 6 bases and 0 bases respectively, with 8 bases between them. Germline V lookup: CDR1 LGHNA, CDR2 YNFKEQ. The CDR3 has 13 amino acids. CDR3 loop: CASRWTVNTEAFF. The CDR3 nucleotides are TGTGCCAGCAGATGGACAGTGAACACTGAAGCTTTCTTT.

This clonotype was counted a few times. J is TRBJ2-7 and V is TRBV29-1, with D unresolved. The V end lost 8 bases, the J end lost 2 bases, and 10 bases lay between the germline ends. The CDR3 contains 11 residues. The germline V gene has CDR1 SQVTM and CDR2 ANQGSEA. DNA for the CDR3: TGCAGCTTACAAGCTACCTACGAGCAGTACTTC. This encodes CSLQATYEQYF.

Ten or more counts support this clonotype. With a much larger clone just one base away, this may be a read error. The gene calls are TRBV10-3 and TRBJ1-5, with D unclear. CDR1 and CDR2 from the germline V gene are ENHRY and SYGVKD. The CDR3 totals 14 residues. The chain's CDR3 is CAISVTQGNQSQHF. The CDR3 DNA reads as TGTGCCATCAGTGTCACTCAAGGCAATCAGTCCCAGCATTTT.

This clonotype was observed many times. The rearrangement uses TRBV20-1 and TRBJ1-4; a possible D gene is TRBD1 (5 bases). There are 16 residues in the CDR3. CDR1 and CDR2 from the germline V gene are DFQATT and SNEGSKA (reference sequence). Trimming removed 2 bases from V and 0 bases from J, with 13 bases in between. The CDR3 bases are TGCAGTGCTAGAAACCCCGGAGGGGCAACTAATGAAAAACTGTTTTTT. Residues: CSARNPGGATNEKLFF.

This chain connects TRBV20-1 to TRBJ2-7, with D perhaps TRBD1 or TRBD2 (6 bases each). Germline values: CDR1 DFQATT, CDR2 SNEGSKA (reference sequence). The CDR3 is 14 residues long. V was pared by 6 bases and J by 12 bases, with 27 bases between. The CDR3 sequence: CSARGRGGVRPGYF. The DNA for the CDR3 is TGCAGTGCCAGGGGCAGGGGCGGGGTGAGACCAGGGTACTTC.

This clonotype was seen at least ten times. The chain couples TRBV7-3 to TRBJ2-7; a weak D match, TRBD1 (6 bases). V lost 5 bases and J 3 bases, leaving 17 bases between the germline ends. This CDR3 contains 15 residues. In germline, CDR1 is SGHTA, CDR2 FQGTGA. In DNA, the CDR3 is TGTGCCAGCAGCCTCAGAGGGGGAACGGACTACGAGCAGTACTTC. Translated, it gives CASSLRGGTDYEQYF.

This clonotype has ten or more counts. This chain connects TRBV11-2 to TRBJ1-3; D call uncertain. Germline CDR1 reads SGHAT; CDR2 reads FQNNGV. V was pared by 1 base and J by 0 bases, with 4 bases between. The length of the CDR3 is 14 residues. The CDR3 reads CASSLAPSGNTIYF. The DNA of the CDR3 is TGTGCCAGCAGCTTAGCCCCCTCTGGAAACACCATATATTTT.

CDR3 DNA sequence: TGTGCCAGCAGCCACTTCTTGTCCGGGGGAGCAGAGACCCAGTACTTC. Translation: CASSHFLSGGAETQYF. The V call is TRBV14, the J call TRBJ2-5; D possibly corresponds to TRBD2 (6 bases). Germline-derived CDR1 and CDR2 are SGHDN and FVKESK. V lost 3 bases and J lost 4, with 18 bases in between. This CDR3 contains 16 residues.

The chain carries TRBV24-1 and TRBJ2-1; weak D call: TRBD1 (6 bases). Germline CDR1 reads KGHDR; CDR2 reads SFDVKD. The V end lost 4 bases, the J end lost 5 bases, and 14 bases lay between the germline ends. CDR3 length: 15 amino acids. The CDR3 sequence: CATSDRTVGNNEQFF. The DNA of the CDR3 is TGTGCCACCAGTGACCGGACAGTTGGAAACAATGAGCAGTTCTTC.